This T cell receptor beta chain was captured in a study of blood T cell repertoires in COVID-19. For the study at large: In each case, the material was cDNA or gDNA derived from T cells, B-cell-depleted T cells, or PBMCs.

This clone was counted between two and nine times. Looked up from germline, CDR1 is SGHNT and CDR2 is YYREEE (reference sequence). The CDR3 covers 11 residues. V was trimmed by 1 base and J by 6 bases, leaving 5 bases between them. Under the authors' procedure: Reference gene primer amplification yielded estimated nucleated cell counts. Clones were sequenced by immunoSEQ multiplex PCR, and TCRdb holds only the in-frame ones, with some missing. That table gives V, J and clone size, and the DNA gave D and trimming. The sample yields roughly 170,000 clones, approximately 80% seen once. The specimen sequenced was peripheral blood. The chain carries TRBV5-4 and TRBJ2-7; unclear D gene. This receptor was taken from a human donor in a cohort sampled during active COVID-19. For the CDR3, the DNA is TGTGCCAGCAGCTTGAGGAGCGAGCAGTACTTC. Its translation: CASSLRSEQYF.